The following is a T cell receptor (beta chain) sequence with its context. The data are from a study of T cells in Graves' hyperthyroidism and ophthalmopathy. TCR beta CDR3 regions were amplified from RNA. The primer set for the first-round RT-PCR of the TCR CDR3 was HTBI. TCRdb called the multiplex PCR reads again in MiXCR, with one record for every CDR3 protein. This sample carries some 380,000 distinct CDR3 sequences, approximately 12% of them seen once, and the ten largest clones take roughly 20%. The sample consisted of blood. This TCR came from a man aged 25 to 40 with Graves' hyperthyroidism that later progressed to Graves' ophthalmopathy.

CDR3 bases: TGTGCCAGCAGCCCTGATCTCGGGACTAGATTCTTTGAGCAGTTCTTC. This sequence encodes CASSPDLGTRFFEQFF. V usage is TRBV11-3 and J usage is TRBJ2-1, with 8 bases aligning to TRBD2. The CDR3 extends over 16 amino acids. Germline V CDR1 and CDR2: SGHNT, YENEEA. V was clipped by 5 bases and J by 9 bases; unmatched bases: 15.